A selection of T cell receptor beta chains follows, all from one sample in a study of blood T cell repertoires in COVID-19. Libraries were prepared by immunoSEQ multiplex PCR; TCRdb keeps only in-frame clonotypes and omits some of them. This sample has roughly 88,000 clones, with roughly 70% found just once. The source material was peripheral blood. The receptors here all came from a woman aged 60-70 years in a cohort sampled during active or convalescent COVID-19. CDR3s include the opening cysteine and the closing phenylalanine or tryptophan. D genes are given only for firm matches. Size is omitted from some rows. Given values are once, few, many or a class for expanded clones.

cdr3_nt	cdr3_aa	d_call	v_call	j_call	clone_size
TGTGCCAGCAGTTATGCGGGACAGGTGAATAATTCACCCCTCCACTTT	CASSYAGQVNNSPLHF	TRBD1	TRBV6-6	TRBJ1-6	NA
TGCGCCAGCAGACCGACAGGGGGCGGACTCTACGAGCAGTACTTC	CASRPTGGGLYEQYF	TRBD1	TRBV5-1	TRBJ2-7	NA
TGTGCCAGCAGCGTAGCCGGGTACGGCAATGAGCAGTTCTTC	CASSVAGYGNEQFF	NA	TRBV9	TRBJ2-1	NA
TGCGCCAGCAGCCAAGGAGGACATGGGAATAATTCACCCCTCCACTTT	CASSQGGHGNNSPLHF	NA	TRBV4-3	TRBJ1-6	many
TGTGCCAGCAGTTTATCGATCACTAATTACTATGGCTACACCTTC	CASSLSITNYYGYTF	NA	TRBV27	TRBJ1-2	NA
TGTGCCAGCAGCCACGAAGTGGCGGGCTACGAGCAGTACTTC	CASSHEVAGYEQYF	NA	TRBV7-9	TRBJ2-7	NA
TGTGCCAGCAGCTTGTACAGGGGGAACTATGGCTACACCTTC	CASSLYRGNYGYTF	TRBD1	TRBV5-8	TRBJ1-2	NA
TGTGCCACCAGTGACAAAATCAGGGGAGAGACCCAGTACTTC	CATSDKIRGETQYF	NA	TRBV24-1	TRBJ2-5	once
TGTGCCAGCAGCTTGAGCCTCCACAATGAGCAGTTCTTC	CASSLSLHNEQFF	NA	TRBV7-9	TRBJ2-1	NA
TGTGCCAGCAGCTTACTATCATCGTCCGACGGGTATTTT	CASSLLSSSDGYF	NA	TRBV7-9	TRBJ1-3	few
TGTGCCAGTAGCCGACAGGTCCCTGCCTACGAGCAGTACTTC	CASSRQVPAYEQYF	NA	TRBV19	TRBJ2-7	NA
TGCGCCAGCAGCTTGGTGGACACTTCGCGCACAGATACGCAGTATTTT	CASSLVDTSRTDTQYF	NA	TRBV5-1	TRBJ2-3	NA
TGTGCCAGCATCCGAGGGGGGGCCCTAGATACGCAGTATTTT	CASIRGGALDTQYF	NA	TRBV2	TRBJ2-3	once
TGTGCCAGCAGCCGAGCGGGGGGACGGTACGAGCAGTACTTC	CASSRAGGRYEQYF	TRBD2	TRBV5-5	TRBJ2-7	NA
TGTGCCAGCAGTTACTCACAGGGAGATGGCTACACCTTC	CASSYSQGDGYTF	NA	TRBV6-2/TRBV6-3	TRBJ1-2	few
TGTGCCAGCAGCCGGGACCCCGGGACTAGCGGGGGGGCGGGGAACGAGACCCAGTACTTC	CASSRDPGTSGGAGNETQYF	TRBD2	TRBV3-1/TRBV3-2	TRBJ2-5	NA
TGTGCCAGCAGCCCCGGGACAGGTATCGGAAACACCATATATTTT	CASSPGTGIGNTIYF	TRBD1	TRBV5-8	TRBJ1-3	NA
TGTGCCAGCCGACCCGGACTAGTCAGTCAGCCCCAGCATTTT	CASRPGLVSQPQHF	NA	TRBV27	TRBJ1-5	few